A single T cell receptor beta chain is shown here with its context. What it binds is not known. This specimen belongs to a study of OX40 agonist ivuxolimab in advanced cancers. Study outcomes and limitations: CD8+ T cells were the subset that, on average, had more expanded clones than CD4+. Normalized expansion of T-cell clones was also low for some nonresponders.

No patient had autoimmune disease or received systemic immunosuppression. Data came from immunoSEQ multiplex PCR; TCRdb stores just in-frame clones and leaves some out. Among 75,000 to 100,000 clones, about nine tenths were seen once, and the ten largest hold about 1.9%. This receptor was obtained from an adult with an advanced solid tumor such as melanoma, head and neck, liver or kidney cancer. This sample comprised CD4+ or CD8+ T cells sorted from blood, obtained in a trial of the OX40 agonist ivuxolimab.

In nucleotides, the CDR3 is TGCGCCAGCAGCTTGGTAGGGACGCAAACTGAAGCTTTCTTT. Encoded protein: CASSLVGTQTEAFF. The chain employs TRBV5-1 and TRBJ1-1; a weak D match, TRBD1 (5 bases). CDR3 size: 14 residues. Per the germline V gene, CDR1 is SGHRS and CDR2 is YFSETQ. Trimming left V 0 bases short and J 5 bases short, with 11 bases between.